Listed here are 13 T cell receptor beta chains from one sample, sequenced in a study of blood T cell repertoires in COVID-19. This table comes from immunoSEQ multiplex PCR, and its TCRdb copy is limited to in-frame clones, with some not included. The sample lists over 350,000 clones, around 89% occurring once. Sample: peripheral blood. All receptors come from a young woman with acute or convalescent COVID-19.

The chain joins TRBV27 to TRBJ2-7; D call uncertain. Germline V gives CDR1 MNHEY, CDR2 SMNVEV (reference sequence). Trimming pared 2 bases from V and 2 bases from J, leaving 10 bases between. The CDR3 is made up of 14 amino acids. In DNA form, the CDR3 reads TGTGCCAGCAGTTTAAGTCCGGTAGCCTACGAGCAGTACTTC. Protein product: CASSLSPVAYEQYF.

V gene TRBV10-3 combines with J gene TRBJ1-2; possibly TRBD1 for D (5 bases). The CDR3 sequence is 14 residues long. Trimming shortened V by 6 bases and J by 0 bases, and 11 bases separated the two germline ends. Per the germline V gene, CDR1 is ENHRY and CDR2 is SYGVKD. The CDR3 loop reads CAIRRDRTNYGYTF. The CDR3 nucleotides read TGTGCCATCAGGCGGGACCGAACTAACTATGGCTACACCTTC.

This clone turned up a few times. The V and J genes are TRBV28 and TRBJ1-3; D is undetermined. In germline, CDR1 is MDHEN, CDR2 SYDVKM. This CDR3 spans 14 amino acids. The V gene lost 7 bases and the J gene lost 4 bases, with 14 bases spanning the gap. The CDR3 sequence: CASKKWALGNTIYF. The CDR3 DNA reads TGTGCCAGCAAAAAATGGGCGCTGGGAAACACCATATATTTT.

The chain employs TRBV13 and TRBJ2-2; D call uncertain. The CDR3 runs to 13 residues. V lost 3 bases and J lost 7, with 9 bases in between. CDR1 is PRHDT, CDR2 FYEKMQ, per germline (reference sequence). CDR3 in DNA: TGTGCCAGCAGCTTCGGCAGCGTCGGGGAGCTGTTTTTT. Translated, it gives CASSFGSVGELFF.

Concerning this clone: Mismatch with germline at one junction end may stem from a read error. In the same sample, other DNA sequences code for this CDR3. This chain links TRBV27 with TRBJ2-7, with TRBD1 matching 12 bases. Germline lookup yields CDR1 MNHEY and CDR2 SMNVEV (reference sequence). The CDR3 is 14 residues long. The CDR3 sequence: CASSAGTGGYEQYF. The CDR3 nucleotides are TGTGCCAGCAGTGCCGGGACAGGGGGCTACGAGCAGTATTTC.

The table lists this clone with a count of one. The V and J genes are TRBV11-2 and TRBJ2-1; 7 nucleotides agree with TRBD2. The CDR3 totals 14 residues. With V trimmed by 4 bases and J by 3 bases, 3 bases remained unmatched. Germline V gene sequence: CDR1 SGHAT, CDR2 FQNNGV. In nucleotides, the CDR3 is TGTGCCAGCAGCTCCACTAGCGACTACAATGAGCAGTTCTTC. Translating it yields CASSSTSDYNEQFF.

This chain connects TRBV30 to TRBJ1-2; possibly TRBD1 for D (6 bases). The germline V and J ends were trimmed by 0 bases and 3 bases, with 17 bases remaining between them. This CDR3 has 16 amino acids. Looked up from germline, CDR1 is GTSNPN and CDR2 is SVGIG (reference sequence). In DNA, the CDR3 is TGTGCCTGGAGTGTACCGAGGGCAGGGGTCTACTATGGCTACACCTTC. Its protein is CAWSVPRAGVYYGYTF.

This clone appeared a few times. V and J are TRBV28 and TRBJ2-1; D is ambiguous. The CDR3 consists of 14 residues. The ends were cut back, 3 bases at V and 2 bases at J, with 8 bases in the middle. Per the germline V gene, CDR1 is MDHEN and CDR2 is SYDVKM. CDR3 protein: CASSFEGAYNEQFF. The CDR3 bases are TGTGCCAGCAGTTTCGAAGGAGCCTACAATGAGCAGTTCTTC.

The V and J genes are TRBV2 and TRBJ2-7; 12 bases match TRBD1. The CDR3 extends over 18 amino acids. The germline V gene has CDR1 SNHLY and CDR2 FYNNEI. V trimming: 1 base; J trimming: 1 base; junction bases outside the gene matches: 8. The CDR3 sequence is CASSEGGQGALGSYEQYF. In DNA form, the CDR3 reads TGTGCCAGCAGTGAAGGGGGACAGGGGGCGCTGGGGTCCTACGAGCAGTACTTC.

The gene calls are TRBV27 and TRBJ2-2; no firm D call. V lost 6 bases to trimming and J lost 5 bases, with 13 bases between them. The CDR3 has 14 amino acids. The V gene's germline CDR1 is MNHEY and CDR2 SMNVEV (reference sequence). The CDR3 DNA reads as TGTGCCAGCAGGTGGGCCGGATCTACCGGGGAGCTGTTTTTT. Translating it yields CASRWAGSTGELFF.

The chain is built from TRBV2 and TRBJ2-6, with TRBD2 identical over 7 bases. The CDR3 is made up of 18 amino acids. J lost 0 bases, V lost 2 bases, and 7 bases had no gene match. CDR1 is SNHLY and CDR2 is FYNNEI in the germline V gene. CDR3 region: CASSEFHGGSSGANVLTF. The CDR3 nucleotides read TGTGCCAGCAGTGAATTTCACGGGGGGAGCTCTGGGGCCAACGTCCTGACTTTC.

The V and J genes are TRBV29-1 and TRBJ2-4; a weak D match, TRBD1 (6 bases). V lost 3 bases to trimming and J lost 3 bases, with 9 bases between them. There are 13 residues in the CDR3. Per the germline V gene, CDR1 is SQVTM and CDR2 is ANQGSEA. CDR3 residues: CSVEGAGKNIQYF. CDR3 nucleotide sequence: TGCAGCGTTGAGGGGGCCGGCAAAAACATTCAGTACTTC.

The chain recombines TRBV3-1 (or the pseudogene TRBV3-2) with TRBJ2-7, with D tentatively TRBD2 (5 bases). V was clipped by 6 bases and J by 5 bases, with 11 bases between them. Germline V gene data show CDR1 as LGHDT and CDR2 as YNNKEL (reference sequence). This CDR3 comprises 12 residues. The chain's CDR3 is CASRPTSNEQYF. The DNA of the CDR3 is TGTGCCAGCAGACCTACTAGTAACGAGCAGTACTTC.